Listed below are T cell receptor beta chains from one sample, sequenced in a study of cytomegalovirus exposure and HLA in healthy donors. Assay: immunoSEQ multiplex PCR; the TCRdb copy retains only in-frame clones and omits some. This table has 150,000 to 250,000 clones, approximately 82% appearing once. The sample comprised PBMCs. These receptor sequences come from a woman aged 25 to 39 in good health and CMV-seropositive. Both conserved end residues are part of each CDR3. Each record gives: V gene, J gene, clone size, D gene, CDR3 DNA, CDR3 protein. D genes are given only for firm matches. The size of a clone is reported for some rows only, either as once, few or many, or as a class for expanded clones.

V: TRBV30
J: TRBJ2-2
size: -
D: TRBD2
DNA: TGTGCCTGGAAGCGGGAGTTATCCGCCGGGGAGCTGTTTTTT
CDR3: CAWKRELSAGELFF

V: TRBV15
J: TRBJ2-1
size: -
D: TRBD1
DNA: TGTGCCACCAGCAGAGACCGACAGGGGGTGGCTGAGCAGTTCTTC
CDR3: CATSRDRQGVAEQFF

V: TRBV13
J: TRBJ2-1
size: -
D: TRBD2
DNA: TGTGCCAGCCAGAGGCGGGAGTACAATGAGCAGTTCTTC
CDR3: CASQRREYNEQFF

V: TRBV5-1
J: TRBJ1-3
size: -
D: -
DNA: TGCGCCAGCAGCTTGGAAGGAGGTTCGGCCGCTGGAAACACCATATATTTT
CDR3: CASSLEGGSAAGNTIYF

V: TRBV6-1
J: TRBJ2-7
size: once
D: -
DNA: TGTGCCAGCAGTGAAGAGGCCGGAGCCGGGAAGCAGTACTTC
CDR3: CASSEEAGAGKQYF

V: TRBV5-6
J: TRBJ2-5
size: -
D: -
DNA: TGTGCCAGCAGCTTGTCGGAGGGACGCTGGGGGTTGGAGACCCAGTACTTC
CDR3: CASSLSEGRWGLETQYF

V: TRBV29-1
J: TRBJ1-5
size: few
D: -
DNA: TGCAGCGTTCAACTCGGGGGGGGAAATCAGCCCCAGCATTTT
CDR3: CSVQLGGGNQPQHF

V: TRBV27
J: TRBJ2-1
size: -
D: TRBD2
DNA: TGTGCCAGCAGTTTCGAAGGGACTAGCGGGAGAGGGAATGAGCAGTTCTTC
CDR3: CASSFEGTSGRGNEQFF

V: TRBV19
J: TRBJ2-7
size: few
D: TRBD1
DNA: TGTGCCAGTAGTATTGACAGGGCGGTCCACGAGCAGTACTTC
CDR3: CASSIDRAVHEQYF

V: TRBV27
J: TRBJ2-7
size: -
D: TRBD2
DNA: TGTGCCAGCAGTCCCCCTTGTAGTAGCGGGAGCTACGAGCAGTACTTC
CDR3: CASSPPCSSGSYEQYF

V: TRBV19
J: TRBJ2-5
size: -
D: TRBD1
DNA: TGTGCCACCTCGGCGACAGGGGCCCAAGAGACCCAGTACTTC
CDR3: CATSATGAQETQYF

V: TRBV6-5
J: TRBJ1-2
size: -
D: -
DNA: TGTGCCAGCAGTTACGAGCCTGATGGTTATGGCTACACCTTC
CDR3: CASSYEPDGYGYTF

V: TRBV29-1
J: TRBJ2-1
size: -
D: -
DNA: TGCAGCGTTGACGGCTTAGCTGGATTGGGTGAGCAGTTCTTC
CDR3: CSVDGLAGLGEQFF

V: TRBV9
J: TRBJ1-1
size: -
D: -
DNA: TGTGCCAGCAGCGTAGGCCCCGGGGAAGCTTTCTTT
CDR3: CASSVGPGEAFF

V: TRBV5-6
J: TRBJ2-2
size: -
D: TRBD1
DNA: TGTGCCAGCAGCCCCAGGACAGGGGACACCGGGGAGCTGTTTTTT
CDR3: CASSPRTGDTGELFF

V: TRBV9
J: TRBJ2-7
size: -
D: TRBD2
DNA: TGTGCCAGCAGCGGCTTAACGGGAGGTCTGTCCGAGCAGTACTTC
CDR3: CASSGLTGGLSEQYF

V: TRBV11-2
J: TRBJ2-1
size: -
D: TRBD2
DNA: TGTGCCAGCAGCTTAGATTCTTGGCTAGCGGGAGGAGATGAGCAGTTCTTC
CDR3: CASSLDSWLAGGDEQFF

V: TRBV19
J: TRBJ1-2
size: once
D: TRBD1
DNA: TGTGCCAGTAGTATCAGACAGGGAGATGGCTACACCTTC
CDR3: CASSIRQGDGYTF

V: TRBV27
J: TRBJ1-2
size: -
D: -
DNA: TGTGCCAGCAGTTCGCTAGGACTTAACTATGGCTACACCTTC
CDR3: CASSSLGLNYGYTF